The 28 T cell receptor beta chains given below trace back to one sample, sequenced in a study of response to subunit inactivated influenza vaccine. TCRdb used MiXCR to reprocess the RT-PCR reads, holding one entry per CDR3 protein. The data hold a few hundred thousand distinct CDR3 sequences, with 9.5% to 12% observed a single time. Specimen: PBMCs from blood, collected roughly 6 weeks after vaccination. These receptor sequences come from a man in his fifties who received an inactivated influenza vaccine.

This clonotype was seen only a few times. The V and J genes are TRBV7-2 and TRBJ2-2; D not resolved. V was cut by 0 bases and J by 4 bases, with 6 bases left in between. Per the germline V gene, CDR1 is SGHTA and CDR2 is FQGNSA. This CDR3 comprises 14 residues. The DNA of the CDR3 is TGTGCCAGCAGCTTAGCCCGGAGCACCGGGGAGCTGTTTTTT. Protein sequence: CASSLARSTGELFF. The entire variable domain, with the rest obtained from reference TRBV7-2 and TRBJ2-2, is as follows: GAGVSQSPSNKVTEKGKDVELRCDPISGHTALYWYRQSLGQGLEFLIYFQGNSAPDKSGLPSDRFSAERTGGSVSTLTIQRTQQEDSAVYLCASSLARSTGELFFGEGSRLTVL.

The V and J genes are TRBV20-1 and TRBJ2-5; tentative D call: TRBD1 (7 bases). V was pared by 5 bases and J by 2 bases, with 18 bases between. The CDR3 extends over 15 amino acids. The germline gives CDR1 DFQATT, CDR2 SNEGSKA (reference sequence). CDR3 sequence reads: CSAGRGGGVQETQYF. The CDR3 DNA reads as TGCAGTGCTGGCCGAGGGGGCGGGGTACAAGAGACCCAGTACTTC.

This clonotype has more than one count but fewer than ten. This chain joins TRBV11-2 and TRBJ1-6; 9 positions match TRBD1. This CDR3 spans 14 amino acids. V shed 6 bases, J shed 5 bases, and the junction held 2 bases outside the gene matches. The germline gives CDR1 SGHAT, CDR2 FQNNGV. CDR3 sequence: CASRQGADNSPLHF. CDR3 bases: TGTGCCAGCAGACAGGGGGCGGATAATTCACCCCTCCACTTT.

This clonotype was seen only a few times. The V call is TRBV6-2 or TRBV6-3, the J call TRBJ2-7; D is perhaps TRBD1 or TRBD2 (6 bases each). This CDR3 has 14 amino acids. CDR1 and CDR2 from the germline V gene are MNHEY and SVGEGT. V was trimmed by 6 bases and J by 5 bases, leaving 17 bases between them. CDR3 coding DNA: TGTGCCAGCAGATTACAGGGAGGAAGGGACGAGCAGTACTTC. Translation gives CASRLQGGRDEQYF.

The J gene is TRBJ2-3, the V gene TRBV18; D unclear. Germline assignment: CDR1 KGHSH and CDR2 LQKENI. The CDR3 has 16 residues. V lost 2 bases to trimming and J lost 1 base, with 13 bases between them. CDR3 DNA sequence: TGTGCCAGCTCACCAGGGGTGAGAGGAGGCACAGATACGCAGTATTTT. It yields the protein CASSPGVRGGTDTQYF.

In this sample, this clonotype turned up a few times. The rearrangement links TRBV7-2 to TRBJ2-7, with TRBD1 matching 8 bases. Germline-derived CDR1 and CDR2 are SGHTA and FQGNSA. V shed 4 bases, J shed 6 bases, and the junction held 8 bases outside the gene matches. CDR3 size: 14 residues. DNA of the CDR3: TGTGCCAGCAGCTCCTCCTTGACAGGGGCCGAGCAGTACTTC. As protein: CASSSSLTGAEQYF.

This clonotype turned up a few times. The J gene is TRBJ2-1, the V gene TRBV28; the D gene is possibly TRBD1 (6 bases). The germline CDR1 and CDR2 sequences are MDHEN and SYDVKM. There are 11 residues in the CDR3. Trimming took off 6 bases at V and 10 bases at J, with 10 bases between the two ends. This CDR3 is CASRTGTEQFF. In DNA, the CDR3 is TGTGCCAGCAGGACCGGGACAGAGCAGTTCTTC.

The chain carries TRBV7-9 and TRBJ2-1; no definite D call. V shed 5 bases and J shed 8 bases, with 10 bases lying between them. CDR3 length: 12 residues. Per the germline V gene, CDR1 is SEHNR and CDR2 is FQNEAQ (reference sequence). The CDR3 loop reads CASSPPPHEQFF. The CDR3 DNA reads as TGTGCCAGCAGCCCTCCCCCACATGAGCAGTTCTTC. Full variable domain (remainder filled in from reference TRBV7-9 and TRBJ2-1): DTGVSQNPRHKITKRGQNVTFRCDPISEHNRLYWYRQTLGQGPEFLTYFQNEAQLEKSRLLSDRFSAERPKGSFSTLEIQRTEQGDSAMYLCASSPPPHEQFFGPGTRLTVL.

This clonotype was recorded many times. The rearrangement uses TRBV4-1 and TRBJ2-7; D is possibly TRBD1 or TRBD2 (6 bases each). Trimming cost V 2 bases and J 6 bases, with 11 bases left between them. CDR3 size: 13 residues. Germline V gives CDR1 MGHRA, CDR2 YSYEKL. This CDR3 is CASSQSGGGEQYF. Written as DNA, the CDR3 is TGCGCCAGCAGCCAATCCGGGGGCGGCGAGCAGTACTTC.

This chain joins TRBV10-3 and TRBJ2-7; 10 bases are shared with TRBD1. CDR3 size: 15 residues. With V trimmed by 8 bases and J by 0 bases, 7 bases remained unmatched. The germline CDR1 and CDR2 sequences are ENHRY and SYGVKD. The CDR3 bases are TGTGCCATCGTAACCTGGACAGGGGGCTCCTACGAGCAGTACTTC. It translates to CAIVTWTGGSYEQYF.

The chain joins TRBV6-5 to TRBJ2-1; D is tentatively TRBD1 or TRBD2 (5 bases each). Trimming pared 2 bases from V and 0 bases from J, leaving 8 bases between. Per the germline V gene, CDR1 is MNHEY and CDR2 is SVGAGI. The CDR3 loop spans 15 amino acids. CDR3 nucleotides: TGTGCCAGCAGTTACGATGGGGGCTCCTACAATGAGCAGTTCTTC. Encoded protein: CASSYDGGSYNEQFF.

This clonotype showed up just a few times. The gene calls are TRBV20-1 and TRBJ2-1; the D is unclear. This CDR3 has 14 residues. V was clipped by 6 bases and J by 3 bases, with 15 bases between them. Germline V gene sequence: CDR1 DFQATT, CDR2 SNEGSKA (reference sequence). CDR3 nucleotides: TGCAGTGCCCCTCTAGGATCTCACTACAATGAGCAGTTCTTC. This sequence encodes CSAPLGSHYNEQFF.

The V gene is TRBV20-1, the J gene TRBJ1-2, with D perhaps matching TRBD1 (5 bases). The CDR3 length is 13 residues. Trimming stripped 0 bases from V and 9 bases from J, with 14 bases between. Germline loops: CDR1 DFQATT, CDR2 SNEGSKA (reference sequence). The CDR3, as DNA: TGCAGTGCTAGAGATGGGGGACGAGCTCGCTACACCTTC. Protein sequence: CSARDGGRARYTF.

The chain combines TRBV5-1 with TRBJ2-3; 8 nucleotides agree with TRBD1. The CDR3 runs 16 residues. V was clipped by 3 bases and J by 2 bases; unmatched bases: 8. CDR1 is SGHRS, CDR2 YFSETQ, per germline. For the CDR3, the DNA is TGCGCCAGCAGCTACCGGGACAGGCGTAACACAGATACGCAGTATTTT. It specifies CASSYRDRRNTDTQYF.

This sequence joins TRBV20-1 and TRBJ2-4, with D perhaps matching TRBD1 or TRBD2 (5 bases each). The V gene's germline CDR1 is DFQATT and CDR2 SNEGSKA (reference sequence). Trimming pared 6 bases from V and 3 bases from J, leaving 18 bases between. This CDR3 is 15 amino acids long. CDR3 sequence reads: CSATDSGSYKNIQYF. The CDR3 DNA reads TGCAGTGCCACTGATTCAGGGAGTTACAAAAACATTCAGTACTTC.

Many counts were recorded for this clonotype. As DNA, the CDR3 is TGTGCCAGCAGCCGTGATCGGGGTCCTAGCACAGATACGCAGTATTTT. Protein: CASSRDRGPSTDTQYF. J is TRBJ2-3 and V is TRBV11-2; the D gene is possibly TRBD2 (5 bases). V was shortened by 5 bases and J by 0 bases, with 15 bases between the two germline ends. CDR1 and CDR2 (germline): SGHAT, FQNNGV. The CDR3 contains 16 residues.

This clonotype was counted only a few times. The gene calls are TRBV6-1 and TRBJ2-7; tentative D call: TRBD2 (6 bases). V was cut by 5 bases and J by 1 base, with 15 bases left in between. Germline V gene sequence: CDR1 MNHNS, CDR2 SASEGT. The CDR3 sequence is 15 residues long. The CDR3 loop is CASSTGTQKSYEQYF. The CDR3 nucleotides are TGTGCCAGCAGTACCGGGACTCAGAAATCCTACGAGCAGTACTTC.

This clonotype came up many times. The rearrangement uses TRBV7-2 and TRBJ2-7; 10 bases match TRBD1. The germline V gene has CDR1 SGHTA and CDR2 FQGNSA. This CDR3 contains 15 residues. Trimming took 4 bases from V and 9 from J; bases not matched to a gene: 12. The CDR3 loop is CASSSNDDRGRAQYF. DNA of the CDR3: TGTGCCAGCAGCTCCAACGACGACAGGGGGCGCGCGCAGTACTTC.

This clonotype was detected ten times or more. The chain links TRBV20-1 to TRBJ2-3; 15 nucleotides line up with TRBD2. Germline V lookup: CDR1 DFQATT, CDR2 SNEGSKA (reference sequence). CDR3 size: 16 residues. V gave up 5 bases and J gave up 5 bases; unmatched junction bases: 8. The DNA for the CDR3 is TGCAGTGCTCTGGGGACTAGCGGGAGGCGAAGAGATACGCAGTATTTT. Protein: CSALGTSGRRRDTQYF.

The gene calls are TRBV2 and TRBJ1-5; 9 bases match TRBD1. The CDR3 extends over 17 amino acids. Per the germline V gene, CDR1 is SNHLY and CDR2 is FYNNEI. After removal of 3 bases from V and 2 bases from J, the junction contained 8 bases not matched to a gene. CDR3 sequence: CASSETRTGARNQPQHF. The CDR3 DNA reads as TGTGCCAGCAGTGAGACTCGGACAGGGGCTCGCAATCAGCCCCAGCATTTT.

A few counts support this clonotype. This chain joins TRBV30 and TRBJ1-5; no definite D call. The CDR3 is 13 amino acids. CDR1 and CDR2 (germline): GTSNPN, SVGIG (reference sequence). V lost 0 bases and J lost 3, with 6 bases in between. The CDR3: CAWSVQNNQPQHF. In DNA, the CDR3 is TGTGCCTGGAGTGTACAGAACAATCAGCCCCAGCATTTT.

CDR3 sequence reads: CASSQDYLTTDTQYF. CDR3 nucleotides: TGCGCCAGCAGCCAAGATTATTTAACCACAGATACGCAGTATTTT. The chain recombines TRBV4-3 with TRBJ2-3, with no clear D. V was clipped by 0 bases and J by 2 bases, with 9 bases between them. The CDR3 totals 15 residues. Germline V gene sequence: CDR1 LGHNA, CDR2 YSLEER.

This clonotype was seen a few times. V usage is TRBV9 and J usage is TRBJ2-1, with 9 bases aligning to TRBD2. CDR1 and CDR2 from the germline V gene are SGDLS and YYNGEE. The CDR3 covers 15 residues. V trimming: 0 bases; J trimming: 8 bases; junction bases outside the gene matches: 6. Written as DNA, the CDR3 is TGTGCCAGCAGCGTAGTCAGCGGGAGGTATGATGAGCAGTTCTTC. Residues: CASSVVSGRYDEQFF.

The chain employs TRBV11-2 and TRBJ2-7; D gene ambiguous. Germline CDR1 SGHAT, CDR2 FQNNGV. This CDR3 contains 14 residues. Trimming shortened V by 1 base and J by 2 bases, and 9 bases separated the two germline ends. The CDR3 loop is CASSLVPETYEQYF. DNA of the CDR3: TGTGCCAGCAGCTTAGTGCCGGAGACCTACGAGCAGTACTTC.

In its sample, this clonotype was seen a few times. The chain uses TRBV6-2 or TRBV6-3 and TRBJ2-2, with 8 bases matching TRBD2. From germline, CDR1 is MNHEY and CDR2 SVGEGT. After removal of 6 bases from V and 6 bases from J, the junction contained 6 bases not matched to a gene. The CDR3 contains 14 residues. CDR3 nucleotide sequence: TGTGCCAGCAGCTGGACTAGCCGAGCCGGGGAGCTGTTTTTT. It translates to CASSWTSRAGELFF.

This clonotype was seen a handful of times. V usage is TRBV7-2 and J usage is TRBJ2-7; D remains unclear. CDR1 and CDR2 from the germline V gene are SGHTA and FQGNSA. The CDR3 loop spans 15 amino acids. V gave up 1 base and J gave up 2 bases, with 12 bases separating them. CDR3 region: CASSLENVRTYEQYF. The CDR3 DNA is TGTGCCAGCAGCTTAGAGAACGTAAGAACCTACGAGCAGTACTTC.

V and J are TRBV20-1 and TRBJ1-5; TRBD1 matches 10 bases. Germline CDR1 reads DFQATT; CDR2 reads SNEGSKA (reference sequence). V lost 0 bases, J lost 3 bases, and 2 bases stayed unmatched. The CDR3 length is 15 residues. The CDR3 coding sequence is TGCAGTGCTAGAGATCGACAGGGGGCCAATCAGCCCCAGCATTTT. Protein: CSARDRQGANQPQHF.

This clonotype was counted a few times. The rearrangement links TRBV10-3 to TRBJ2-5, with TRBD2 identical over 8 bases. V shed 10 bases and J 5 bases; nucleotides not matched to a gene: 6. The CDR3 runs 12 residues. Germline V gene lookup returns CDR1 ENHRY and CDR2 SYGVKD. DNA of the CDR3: TGTGCCACCAGCGGGGGCCTGGAGACCCAGTACTTC. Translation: CATSGGLETQYF.